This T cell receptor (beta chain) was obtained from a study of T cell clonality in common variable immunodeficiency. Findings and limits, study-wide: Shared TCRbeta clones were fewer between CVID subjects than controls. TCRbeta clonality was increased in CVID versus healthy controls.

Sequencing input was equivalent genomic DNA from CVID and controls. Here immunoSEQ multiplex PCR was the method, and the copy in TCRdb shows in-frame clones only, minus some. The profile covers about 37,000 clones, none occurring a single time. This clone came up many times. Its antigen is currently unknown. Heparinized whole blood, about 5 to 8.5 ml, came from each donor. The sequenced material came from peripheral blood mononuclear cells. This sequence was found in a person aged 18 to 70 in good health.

CDR3 amino acids: CASSLVPRKKNIQYF. CDR3 DNA (partial): TGTGCCAGCAGCTTAGTGCCCAGAAAGAAAAACATT. The rearrangement joins TRBV7-2 to TRBJ2-4; D ambiguous. The read gets to within 3 residues of the CDR3 end, and the germline J gene fills in the rest. Germline V gives CDR1 SGHTA, CDR2 FQGNSA. Trimming stripped 1 base from V and 4 bases from J, with 11 bases between. This CDR3 is built from 15 residues. Variable domain in full (rest from reference TRBV7-2 and TRBJ2-4): GAGVSQSPSNKVTEKGKDVELRCDPISGHTALYWYRQSLGQGLEFLIYFQGNSAPDKSGLPSDRFSAERTGGSVSTLTIQRTQQEDSAVYLCASSLVPRKKNIQYFGAGTRLSVL.